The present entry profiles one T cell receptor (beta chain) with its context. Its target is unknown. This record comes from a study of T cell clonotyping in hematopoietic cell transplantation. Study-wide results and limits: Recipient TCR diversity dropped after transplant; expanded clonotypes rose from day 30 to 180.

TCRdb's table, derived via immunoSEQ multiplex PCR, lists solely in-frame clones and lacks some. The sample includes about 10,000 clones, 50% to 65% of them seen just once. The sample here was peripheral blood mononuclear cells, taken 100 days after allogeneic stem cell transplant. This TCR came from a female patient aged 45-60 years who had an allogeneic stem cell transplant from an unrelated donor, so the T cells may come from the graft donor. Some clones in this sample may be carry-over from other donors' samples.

The CDR3 bases are TGTGCCAGCAGCAGGGGACTTTACCAAGAGACCCAGTACTTC. Its translation is CASSRGLYQETQYF. The V gene is TRBV7-2, the J gene TRBJ2-5; D may be TRBD2 (6 bases). The length of the CDR3 is 14 residues. V was pared by 5 bases and J by 0 bases, with 10 bases between. Germline lookup yields CDR1 SGHTA and CDR2 FQGNSA.